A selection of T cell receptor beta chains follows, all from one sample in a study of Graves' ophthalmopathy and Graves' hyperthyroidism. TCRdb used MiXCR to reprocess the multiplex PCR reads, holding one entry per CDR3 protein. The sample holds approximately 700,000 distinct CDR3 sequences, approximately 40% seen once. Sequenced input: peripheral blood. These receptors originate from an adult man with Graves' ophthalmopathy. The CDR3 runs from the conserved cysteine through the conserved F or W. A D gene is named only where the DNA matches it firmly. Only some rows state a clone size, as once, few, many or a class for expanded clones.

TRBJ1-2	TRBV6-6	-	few	TGTGCCAGCAGTCCCCGGCGACTGGGCTACACCTTC	CASSPRRLGYTF
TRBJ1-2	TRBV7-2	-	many	TGTGCCAGCAGCTCTTATGAGAAAGACCGCTCCAACGGCTACACCTTC	CASSSYEKDRSNGYTF
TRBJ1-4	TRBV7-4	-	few	TGTGCCAGCAGCCAAGTCGCGGCAGGTAGAATGGAAAAACTGTTTTTT	CASSQVAAGRMEKLFF
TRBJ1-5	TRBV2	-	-	TGTGCCAGCAGGGAGGATCAGCCCCAGCATTTT	CASREDQPQHF
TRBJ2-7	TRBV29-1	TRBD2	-	TGCAGCGTTGCGCGTCTAGCGGGGGGCACCTACGAGCAGTACTTC	CSVARLAGGTYEQYF
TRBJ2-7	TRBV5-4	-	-	TGTGCCAGCAGCTGGGACCCTCCGGGCGAGCAGTACTTC	CASSWDPPGEQYF
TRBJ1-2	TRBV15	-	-	TGTGCCACCAGCAGACAGGGGACACTTGGCTACACCTTC	CATSRQGTLGYTF
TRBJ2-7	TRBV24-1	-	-	TGTGCCACCAGTGGTACGGGCCAGCCCACCTACGAGCAGTACTTC	CATSGTGQPTYEQYF
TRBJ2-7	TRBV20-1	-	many	TGCAGTGCTGCGGTATACGAGCAGTACTTC	CSAAVYEQYF
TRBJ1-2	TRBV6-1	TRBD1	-	TGTGCCAGCAGCCAGGGACAGGGACGATATGGCTACACCTTC	CASSQGQGRYGYTF
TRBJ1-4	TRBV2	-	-	TGTGCCAGCAGTGAAGAAGTGGCGAGTAATGAAAAACTGTTTTTT	CASSEEVASNEKLFF
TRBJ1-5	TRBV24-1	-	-	TGTGCCACCAGTGATACCCTAGCGGGGGATCAGCCCCAGCATTTT	CATSDTLAGDQPQHF
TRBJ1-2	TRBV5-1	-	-	TGCGCCAGCAGCTTGGGTACGGGGTCCTATGGCCACACCTTC	CASSLGTGSYGHTF
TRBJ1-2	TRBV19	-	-	TGTGCCAGTAGTACCACAGGAGAGGGTGGCTACACCTTC	CASSTTGEGGYTF
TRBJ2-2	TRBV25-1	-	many	TGTGCCAGCAGATCGGGGCACGGGGAGCTGTTTTTT	CASRSGHGELFF